This T cell receptor beta chain was observed in a study of blood T cell repertoires in COVID-19. Study details: In each case, the material was cDNA or gDNA derived from T cells, B-cell-depleted T cells, or PBMCs.

There are 16 residues in the CDR3. Trimming at V came to 4 bases and at J to 2 bases, leaving 4 bases not matched to a gene. CDR1 is LNHDA and CDR2 is SQIVND in the germline V gene (reference sequence). The study drew participants aged about 18 to 89 years from around 24 US areas. Original data processing: Estimation of nucleated cell counts relied on the amplification of reference gene primers. Profiling relied on immunoSEQ multiplex PCR, and the TCRdb table lists in-frame clones only, not all of them. V, J and clone size reflect that table, while D and trimming were determined from the DNA. The sample includes roughly 380,000 clones, 88% of them seen just once.

The TCR originated in a woman in her thirties who had been exposed to COVID-19. The specimen sequenced was PBMCs or T cells enriched from blood (not recorded which). V is TRBV19 and J is TRBJ2-3; 12 bases are a match to TRBD2. The CDR3 DNA is TGTGCCAGTAGTAGGGGGACTAGCGGGTACACAGATACGCAGTATTTT. Its protein is CASSRGTSGYTDTQYF.